The rows below give T cell receptor beta chains drawn from one sample of a study of PD-L1 blockade in urothelial cancer. Some clones are missing from TCRdb's copy, which holds only in-frame ones; the method was immunoSEQ multiplex PCR. This table holds around 70,000 clones, about 83% found once. The input for sequencing was PBMCs, taken around atezolizumab (anti-PD-L1) treatment. The receptors shown here come from a woman in her 70s with urothelial cancer. Both conserved end residues are part of each CDR3.

V: TRBV27
J: TRBJ2-7
CDR3: CASSLISVGGATYEQYF

V: TRBV4-3
J: TRBJ1-3
CDR3: CASSQERPGPSGNTIYF

V: TRBV27
J: TRBJ2-7
CDR3: CASKPYPGQGTYEQYF

V: TRBV7-3
J: TRBJ2-2
CDR3: CASSPRLAGGAGELFF

V: TRBV7-9
J: TRBJ2-6
CDR3: CASSLGQVNSGANVLTF

V: TRBV4-2
J: TRBJ1-5
CDR3: CASSPQVQGQGVNQPQHF

V: TRBV15
J: TRBJ2-1
CDR3: CATSRDGDSGIDEQFF

V: TRBV6-4
J: TRBJ2-7
CDR3: CASSATRVSYEQYF

V: TRBV5-1
J: TRBJ2-5
CDR3: CASSPLLAGVVETQYF

V: TRBV7-9
J: TRBJ2-1
CDR3: CASSWTGTSGSYNEQFF

V: TRBV30
J: TRBJ2-5
CDR3: CAWSPGTSGRQTQYF

V: TRBV28
J: TRBJ2-4
CDR3: CASSQTGGAGVAKNIQYF

V: TRBV9
J: TRBJ2-5
CDR3: CASSPRGSGGQETQYF

V: TRBV9
J: TRBJ1-1
CDR3: CASSVDMSNTEAFF

V: TRBV30
J: TRBJ2-1
CDR3: CAWSPGLADNEQFF

V: TRBV15
J: TRBJ1-5
CDR3: CATSIGSGVSNQPQHF

V: TRBV5-1
J: TRBJ2-1
CDR3: CASSRGSSYNEQFF

V: TRBV30
J: TRBJ2-4
CDR3: CAWSVANIQYF

V: TRBV27
J: TRBJ2-7
CDR3: CASVSLRQNSYEQYF

V: TRBV11-3
J: TRBJ2-1
CDR3: CASSTPGLAEQFF